This paragraph covers one T cell receptor (beta chain) sequence. The antigen it recognizes is unknown. No per-base quality is available; no much larger clone lies one base away. The record originates from a study of shared clonotypes between healthy human individuals (TCRdb year 2020). For the study in its entirety: The cohort comprised two women and a few men aged 18 to 49 years. To increase sequencing depth and limit assay-specific biases, TCR repertoire library preparation and sequencing were carried out by different laboratories using diverse techniques. Blood TCR repertoires of five healthy adults were deeply sequenced to estimate repertoire size and the extent of clonotype sharing between individuals. For each donor, three plates each were used for CD4 naive and CD4 memory, two plates were used for CD8 naive, and one plate was used for CD8 memory. Each donor's leukapheresis produced roughly between roughly 0.85 and 9.5 billion PBMCs.

TCR CDR3 regions were amplified from genomic DNA by multiplex PCR using the deep immunoSEQ assay. For each cell subset, the extracted genomic DNA was distributed evenly across all wells of several immunoSEQ 96-well plates, and each plate served as one replicate. For sorted subsets, each replicate PCR was loaded with 200 ng genomic DNA, equivalent to approximately 33,000 T cell genomes. Purified libraries were quantified with a Qubit 3.0 fluorometer, sized on a Bioanalyzer 2100, and re-quantified with the KAPA Library Quantification kit. A separate single-read 150-cycle Illumina NextSeq 550 flow cell was used to sequence each immunoSEQ 96-well plate. As for the original processing: Because only junctional sequences without quality scores were contained in the immunoSEQ output, filtering matching that applied to full-length reads could not be performed. To assign V/J genes and CDR3, sequences were annotated against IMGT germline references using PyIR, a Python wrapper for IgBLAST v1.9. Reads with weak V/J assignments (E-value above 1e-6), missing CDR3, stop codons, out-of-frame junctions, or ambiguous translated residues were removed. V3J clonotypes were defined as sequences sharing an identical inferred V gene, J gene, and CDR3 amino acid sequence. To compute the percentage overlap between repertoires, the number of shared unique clonotypes was divided by the size of the smaller repertoire. RTK rarefaction, the Chao1 estimator, and Recon v2.1 estimates of unobserved clonotypes were used to assess repertoire richness. Generation probabilities for all TCRbeta clonotypes obtained by the gDNA method from a handful of donors were computed using OLGA. TCRdb provides this immuneACCESS table in a form limited to in-frame rearrangements. Some clones are lacking; in checked studies, under half of them reflect an unresolved V gene, and why the rest are absent is not known. D and trimming were read from the DNA, whereas the V and J calls and clone size are those reported in that table. The table for this sample lists 1.6 million or so clones; roughly 96% of them were counted only once. The top ten clones comprise roughly 1.2% of the sample.

The donors were healthy, HIV-negative adults with no recently reported acute infections or vaccinations. Every donor was a Caucasian adult living in Nashville, Tennessee, USA. CD4+ T cells were enriched through magnetic negative selection, after which naive cells were positively selected on CD45RA and the remaining negative fraction served as the memory subset. Blood was collected by leukapheresis, and PBMCs were isolated by Ficoll-Histopaque density gradient centrifugation and then cryopreserved in liquid nitrogen vapor phase. Analytical flow cytometry was used to check the purity and quantity of every magnetically sorted T cell population. Genomic DNA was isolated from each sorted fraction and quantified by UV absorbance on a Nanodrop 2000c. On the study overall, not on this receptor specifically: The genetic and exposure-history diversity represented was limited by the small number of donors. Sampling was restricted to blood, and TCR repertoires in tissues likely differ from the TCR repertoires found in blood. Pairwise subsampling indicated that sequencing depth was expected to affect the degree of clonotype sharing among donors. Sharing across a few donors was observed for about 5% of naive CD4, about 4% of naive CD8, 2% to 2.5% of memory CD4, and roughly 0.4% of memory CD8 clonotypes. Larger estimated clonotype richness was generally found for naive subsets than for memory subsets. Incomplete sequencing was indicated by rarefaction of sorted-subset datasets, despite the large sequencing depth. Compared with non-shared clonotypes, clonotypes shared by all four sorted-subset donors had higher generation probabilities.

In the germline V gene, CDR1 corresponds to ENHRY and CDR2 to SYGVKD. Including the terminal cysteine and phenylalanine, the CDR3 comprises 12 residues. CDR3 DNA is the only sequence kept; it has 36 bases, read in frame from the first base. Trimming removed 4 bases from V and 3 bases from J, leaving 4 bases between the germline ends. Sequenced material: naive CD4+ T cells sorted from blood. In the paper's terms, the cell subset or site label means: CD45RA+ positively selected. In this chain, TRBV10-3 is recombined with TRBJ2-1; the D gene assignment is ambiguous. The source is a man aged 30-40 years in good health. The CDR3 is CAISGDYNEQFF. The bases are TGTGCCATCAGTGGAGACTACAATGAGCAGTTCTTC.